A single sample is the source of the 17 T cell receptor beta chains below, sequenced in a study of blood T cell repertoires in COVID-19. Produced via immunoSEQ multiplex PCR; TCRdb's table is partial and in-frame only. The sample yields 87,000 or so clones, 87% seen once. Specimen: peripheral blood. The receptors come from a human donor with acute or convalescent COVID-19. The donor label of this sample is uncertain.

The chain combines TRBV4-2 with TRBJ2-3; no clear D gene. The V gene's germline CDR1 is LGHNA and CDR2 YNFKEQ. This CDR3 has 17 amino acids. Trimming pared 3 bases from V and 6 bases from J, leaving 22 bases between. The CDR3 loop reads CASSQEPNRPTVDTQYF. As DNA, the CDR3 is TGTGCCAGCAGCCAGGAGCCGAATCGCCCGACGGTGGATACGCAGTATTTT.

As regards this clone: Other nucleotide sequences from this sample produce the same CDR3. Here the CDR3 DNA reads TGTGCCAGCAGTTACCTCGGACAGGGAAGCTATGGCTACACCTTC. Its translation is CASSYLGQGSYGYTF. This sequence joins TRBV6-2 or TRBV6-3 and TRBJ1-2, with 8 nucleotides matching TRBD1. There are 15 residues in the CDR3. After removal of 2 bases from V and 4 bases from J, the junction contained 6 bases not matched to a gene. The germline CDR1 and CDR2 sequences are MNHEY and SVGEGT.

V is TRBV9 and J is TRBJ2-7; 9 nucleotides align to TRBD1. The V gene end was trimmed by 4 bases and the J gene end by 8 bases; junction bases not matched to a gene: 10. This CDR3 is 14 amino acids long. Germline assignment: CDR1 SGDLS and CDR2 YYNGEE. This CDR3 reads CASSPRDREGKQYF. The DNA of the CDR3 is TGTGCCAGCAGCCCGCGGGACAGGGAAGGCAAGCAGTACTTC. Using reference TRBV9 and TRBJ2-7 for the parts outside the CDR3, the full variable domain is DSGVTQTPKHLITATGQRVTLRCSPRSGDLSVYWYQQSLDQGLQFLIQYYNGEERAKGNILERFSAQQFPDLHSELNLSSLELGDSALYFCASSPRDREGKQYFGPGTRLTVT.

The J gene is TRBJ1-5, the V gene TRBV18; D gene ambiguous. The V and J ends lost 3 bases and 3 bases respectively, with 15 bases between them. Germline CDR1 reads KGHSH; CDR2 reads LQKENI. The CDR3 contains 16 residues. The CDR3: CASSPDRGRFNQPQHF. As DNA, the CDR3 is TGTGCCAGCTCACCGGACCGGGGTAGGTTCAATCAGCCCCAGCATTTT.

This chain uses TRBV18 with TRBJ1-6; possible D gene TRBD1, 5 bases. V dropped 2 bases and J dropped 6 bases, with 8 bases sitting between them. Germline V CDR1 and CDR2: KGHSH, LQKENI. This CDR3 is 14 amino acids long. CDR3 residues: CASSPSQVNSPLHF. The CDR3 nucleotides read TGTGCCAGCTCACCATCACAGGTTAATTCACCCCTCCACTTT.

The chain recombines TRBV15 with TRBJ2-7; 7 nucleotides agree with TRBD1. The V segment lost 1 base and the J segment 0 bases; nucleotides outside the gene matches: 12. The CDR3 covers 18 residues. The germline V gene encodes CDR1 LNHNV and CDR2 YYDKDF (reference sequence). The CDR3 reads CATSRAPIVTGSSYEQYF. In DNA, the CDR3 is TGTGCCACCAGCAGAGCCCCCATCGTGACAGGGAGCTCCTACGAGCAGTACTTC. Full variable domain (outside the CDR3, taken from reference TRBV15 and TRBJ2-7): DAMVIQNPRYQVTQFGKPVTLSCSQTLNHNVMYWYQQKSSQAPKLLFHYYDKDFNNEADTPDNFQSRRPNTSFCFLDIRSPGLGDTAMYLCATSRAPIVTGSSYEQYFGPGTRLTVT.

The CDR3 sequence is CASTKTAGTGYTDTQYF. CDR3 in DNA: TGCGCCAGCACCAAAACCGCCGGGACAGGATACACAGATACGCAGTATTTT. The rearrangement uses TRBV10-2 and TRBJ2-3; the match to TRBD1 covers 8 bases. The CDR3 has 17 amino acids. J was trimmed by 2 bases and V by 7 bases; bases with no gene match: 14. Germline V lookup: CDR1 WSHSY, CDR2 SAAADI.

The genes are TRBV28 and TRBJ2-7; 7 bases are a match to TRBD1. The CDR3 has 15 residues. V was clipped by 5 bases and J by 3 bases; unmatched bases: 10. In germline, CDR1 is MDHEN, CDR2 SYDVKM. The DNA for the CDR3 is TGTGCCAGCAGTCTCACAGGGGCCTCCGTCTACGAGCAGTACTTC. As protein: CASSLTGASVYEQYF.

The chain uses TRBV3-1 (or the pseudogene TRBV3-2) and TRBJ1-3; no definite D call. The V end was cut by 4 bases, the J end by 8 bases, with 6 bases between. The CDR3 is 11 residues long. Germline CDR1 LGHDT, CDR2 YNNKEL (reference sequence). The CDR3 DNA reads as TGTGCCAGCAGCCCGGGAGACACCATATATTTT. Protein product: CASSPGDTIYF.

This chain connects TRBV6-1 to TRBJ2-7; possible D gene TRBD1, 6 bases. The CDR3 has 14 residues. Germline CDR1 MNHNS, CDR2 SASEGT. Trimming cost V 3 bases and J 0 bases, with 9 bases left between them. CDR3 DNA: TGTGCCAGCAGTGAGGGGACAAGCTCCTACGAGCAGTACTTC. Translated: CASSEGTSSYEQYF.

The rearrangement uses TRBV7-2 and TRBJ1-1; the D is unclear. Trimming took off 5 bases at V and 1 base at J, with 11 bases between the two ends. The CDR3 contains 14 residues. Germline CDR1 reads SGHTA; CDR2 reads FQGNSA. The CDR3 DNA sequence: TGTGCCAGCAGCGCCCGGGTGGGGAACACTGAAGCTTTCTTT. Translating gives CASSARVGNTEAFF.

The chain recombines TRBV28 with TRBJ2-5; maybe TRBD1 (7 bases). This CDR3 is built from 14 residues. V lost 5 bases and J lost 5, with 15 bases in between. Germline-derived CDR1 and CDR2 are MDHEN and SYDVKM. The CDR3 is CASSPTSGGETQYF. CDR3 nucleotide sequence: TGTGCCAGCAGTCCAACTTCAGGGGGGGAGACCCAGTACTTC.

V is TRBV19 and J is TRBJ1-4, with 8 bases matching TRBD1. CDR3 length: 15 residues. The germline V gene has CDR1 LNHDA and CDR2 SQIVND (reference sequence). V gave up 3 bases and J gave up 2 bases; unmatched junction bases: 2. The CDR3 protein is CASSIWTGTNEKLFF. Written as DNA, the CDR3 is TGTGCCAGTAGTATCTGGACAGGGACTAATGAAAAACTGTTTTTT.

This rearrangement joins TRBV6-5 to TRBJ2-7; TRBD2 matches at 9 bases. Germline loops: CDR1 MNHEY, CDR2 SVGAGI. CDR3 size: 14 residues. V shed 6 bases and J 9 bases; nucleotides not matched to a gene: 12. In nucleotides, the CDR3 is TGTGCCAGCAGGGTTGGCGGGGGGGCCCGCGGGCAGTACTTC. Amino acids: CASRVGGGARGQYF.

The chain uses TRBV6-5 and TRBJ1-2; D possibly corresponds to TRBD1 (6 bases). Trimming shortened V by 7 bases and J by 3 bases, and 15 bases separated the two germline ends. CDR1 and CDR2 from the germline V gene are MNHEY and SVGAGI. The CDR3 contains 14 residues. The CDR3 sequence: CASNLSGGDYGYTF. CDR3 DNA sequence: TGTGCCAGCAACCTAAGCGGGGGCGACTATGGCTACACCTTC.

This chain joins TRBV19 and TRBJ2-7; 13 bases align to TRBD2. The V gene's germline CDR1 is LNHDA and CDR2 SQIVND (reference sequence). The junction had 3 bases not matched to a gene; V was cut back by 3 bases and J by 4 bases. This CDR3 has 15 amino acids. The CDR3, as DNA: TGTGCCAGTAGTATCGGGGGACTAGCGGGATACGAGCAGTACTTC. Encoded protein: CASSIGGLAGYEQYF.

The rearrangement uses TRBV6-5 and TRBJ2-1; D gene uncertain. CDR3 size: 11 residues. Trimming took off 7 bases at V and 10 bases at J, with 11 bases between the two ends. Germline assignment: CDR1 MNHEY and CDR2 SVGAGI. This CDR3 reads CASILVGEQFF. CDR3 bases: TGTGCCAGCATTTTAGTCGGGGAGCAGTTCTTC.